This T cell receptor beta chain appears in the sequencing data of a study of CD8 T cells in ankylosing spondylitis. Study conclusions and caveats: Ankylosing spondylitis blood seemed to carry a telltale TCR beta motif made of several highly homologous variants. Enrichment of disease-linked clones was reportedly significant in matched ankylosing spondylitis synovial fluid.

With molecular barcodes, quantitative 5'-RACE was used to make the TCR beta libraries. TCRdb called the 5' RACE reads again in MiXCR, with one record for every CDR3 protein. The sample records roughly 280,000 distinct CDR3 sequences, roughly 20% being singletons. In regard to this clonotype: Its antigen is currently unknown.

The CDR3 is 15 amino acids. CDR1 KGHSH and CDR2 LQKENI come from the germline V gene. The V segment lost 3 bases and the J segment 4 bases; nucleotides outside the gene matches: 5. The rearrangement links TRBV18 to TRBJ1-2, with 10 nucleotides matching TRBD1. The receptor was isolated from a male donor with ankylosing spondylitis or in good health (not recorded which). Source material: blood, either unsorted or a sorted T cell fraction (not recorded which). In DNA, the CDR3 is TGTGCCAGCTCACCGGGGACAGGGGCTCTCTATGGCTACACCTTC. It specifies CASSPGTGALYGYTF.